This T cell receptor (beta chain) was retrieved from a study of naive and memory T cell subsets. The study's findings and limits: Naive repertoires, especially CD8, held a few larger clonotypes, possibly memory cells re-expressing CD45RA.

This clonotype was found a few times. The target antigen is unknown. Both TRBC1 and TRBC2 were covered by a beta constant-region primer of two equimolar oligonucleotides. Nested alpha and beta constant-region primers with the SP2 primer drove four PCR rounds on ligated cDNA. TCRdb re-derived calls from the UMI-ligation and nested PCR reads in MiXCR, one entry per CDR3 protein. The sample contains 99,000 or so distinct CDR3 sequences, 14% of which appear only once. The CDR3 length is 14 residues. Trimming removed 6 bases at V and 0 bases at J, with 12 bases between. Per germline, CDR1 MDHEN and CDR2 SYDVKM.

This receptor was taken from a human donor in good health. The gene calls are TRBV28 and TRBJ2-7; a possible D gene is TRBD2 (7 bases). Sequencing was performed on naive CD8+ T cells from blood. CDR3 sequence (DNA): TGTGCCAGCAGGGGGGGGACACCCTCCTACGAGCAGTACTTC. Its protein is CASRGGTPSYEQYF.